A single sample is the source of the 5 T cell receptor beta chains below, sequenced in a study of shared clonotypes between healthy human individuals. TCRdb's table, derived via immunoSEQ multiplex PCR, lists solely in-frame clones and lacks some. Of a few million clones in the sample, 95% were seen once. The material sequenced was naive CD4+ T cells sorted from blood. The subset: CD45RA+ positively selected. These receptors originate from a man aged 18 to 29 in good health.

The chain's CDR3 is CASRATGNQPQHF. The CDR3 nucleotides are TGTGCCAGCAGAGCTACAGGGAATCAGCCCCAGCATTTT. The gene calls are TRBV6-6 and TRBJ1-5; a possible D gene is TRBD1 (6 bases). This CDR3 comprises 13 residues. Per germline, CDR1 MNHNY and CDR2 SVGAGI (reference sequence). The V end was cut by 6 bases, the J end by 4 bases, with 10 bases between.

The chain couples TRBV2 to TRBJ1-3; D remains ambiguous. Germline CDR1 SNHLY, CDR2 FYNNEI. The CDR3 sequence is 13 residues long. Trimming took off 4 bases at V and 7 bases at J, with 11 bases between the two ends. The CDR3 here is CASSGTAANTIYF. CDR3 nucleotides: TGTGCCAGCAGTGGAACGGCGGCTAACACCATATATTTT.

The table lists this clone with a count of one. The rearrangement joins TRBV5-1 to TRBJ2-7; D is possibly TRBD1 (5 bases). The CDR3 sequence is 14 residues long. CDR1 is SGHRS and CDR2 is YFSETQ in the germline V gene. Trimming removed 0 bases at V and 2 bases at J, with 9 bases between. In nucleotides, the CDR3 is TGCGCCAGCAGCTTGGATGTACAGGCCTACGAGCAGTACTTC. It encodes CASSLDVQAYEQYF.

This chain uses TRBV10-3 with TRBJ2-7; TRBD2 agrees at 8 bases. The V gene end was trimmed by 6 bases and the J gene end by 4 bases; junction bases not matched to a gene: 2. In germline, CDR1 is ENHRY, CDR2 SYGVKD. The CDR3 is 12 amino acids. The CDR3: CAIRGGGYEQYF. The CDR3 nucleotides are TGTGCCATCAGGGGCGGGGGGTACGAGCAGTACTTC.

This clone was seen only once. CDR3 DNA sequence: TGTGCCAGCAGCTTAGTTTTCGGCGTGAAGGGTAATTCACCCCTCCACTTT. Its protein product is CASSLVFGVKGNSPLHF. This chain links TRBV11-2 with TRBJ1-6; D remains ambiguous. V shed 1 base and J shed 6 bases, with 16 bases lying between them. This CDR3 has 17 amino acids. Germline lookup yields CDR1 SGHAT and CDR2 FQNNGV.